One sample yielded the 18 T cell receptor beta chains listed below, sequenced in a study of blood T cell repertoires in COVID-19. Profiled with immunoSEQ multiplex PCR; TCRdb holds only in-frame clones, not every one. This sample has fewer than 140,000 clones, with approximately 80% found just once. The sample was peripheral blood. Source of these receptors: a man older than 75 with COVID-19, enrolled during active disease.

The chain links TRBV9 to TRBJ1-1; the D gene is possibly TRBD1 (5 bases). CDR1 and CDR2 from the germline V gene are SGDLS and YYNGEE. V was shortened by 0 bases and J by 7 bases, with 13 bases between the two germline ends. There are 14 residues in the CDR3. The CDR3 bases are TGTGCCAGCAGCGTAGGGGGCGCTCGCGGTGAAGCTTTCTTT. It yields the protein CASSVGGARGEAFF.

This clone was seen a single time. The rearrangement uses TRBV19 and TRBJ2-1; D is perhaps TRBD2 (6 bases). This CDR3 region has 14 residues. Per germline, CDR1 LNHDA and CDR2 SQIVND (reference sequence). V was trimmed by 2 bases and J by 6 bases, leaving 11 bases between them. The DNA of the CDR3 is TGTGCCAGTAGTATAACGGGAGAGGCCAATGAGCAGTTCTTC. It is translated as CASSITGEANEQFF. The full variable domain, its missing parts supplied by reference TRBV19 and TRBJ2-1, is DGGITQSPKYLFRKEGQNVTLSCEQNLNHDAMYWYRQDPGQGLRLIYYSQIVNDFQKGDIAEGYSVSREKKESFPLTVTSAQKNPTAFYLCASSITGEANEQFFGPGTRLTVL.

CDR3 nucleotides: TGTGCCAGCAGCTCTCGGACTCAGAGGGGCTACACCTTC. Translated, it gives CASSSRTQRGYTF. The chain recombines TRBV5-4 with TRBJ1-2; no clear D. Germline CDR1 and CDR2: SGHNT and YYREEE (reference sequence). The CDR3 length is 13 residues. Deletions cut 3 bases from V and 8 bases from J, with 14 bases between.

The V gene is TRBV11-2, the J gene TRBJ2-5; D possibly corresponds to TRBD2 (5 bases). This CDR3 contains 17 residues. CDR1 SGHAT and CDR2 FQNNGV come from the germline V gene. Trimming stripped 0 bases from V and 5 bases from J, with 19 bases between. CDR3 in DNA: TGTGCCAGCAGCTTAGATGCCTGGTCGGGAAGGGAGGAGACCCAGTACTTC. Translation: CASSLDAWSGREETQYF.

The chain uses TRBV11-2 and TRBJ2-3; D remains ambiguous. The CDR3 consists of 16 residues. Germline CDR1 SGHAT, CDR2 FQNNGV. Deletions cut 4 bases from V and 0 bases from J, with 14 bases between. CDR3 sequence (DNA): TGTGCCAGCAGCTCCAGGTTTCTTACTAGCACAGATACGCAGTATTTT. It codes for CASSSRFLTSTDTQYF.

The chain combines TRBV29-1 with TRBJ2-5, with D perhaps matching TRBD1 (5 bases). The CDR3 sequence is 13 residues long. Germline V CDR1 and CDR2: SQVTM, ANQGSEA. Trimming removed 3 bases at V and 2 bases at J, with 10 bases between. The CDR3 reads CSVDDSLQETQYF. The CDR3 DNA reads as TGCAGCGTTGACGACAGCCTACAAGAGACCCAGTACTTC.

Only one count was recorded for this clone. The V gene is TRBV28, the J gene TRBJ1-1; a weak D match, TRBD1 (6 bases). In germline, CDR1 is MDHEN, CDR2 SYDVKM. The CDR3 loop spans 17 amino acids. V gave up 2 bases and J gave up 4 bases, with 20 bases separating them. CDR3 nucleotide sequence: TGTGCCAGCAGTTTAAATGGGGACCCGCGCAGGGGCACTGAAGCTTTCTTT. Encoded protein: CASSLNGDPRRGTEAFF.

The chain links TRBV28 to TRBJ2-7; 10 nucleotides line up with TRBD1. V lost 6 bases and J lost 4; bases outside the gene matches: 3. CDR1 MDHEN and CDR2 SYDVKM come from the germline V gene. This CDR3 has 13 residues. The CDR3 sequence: CASRDRGGYEQYF. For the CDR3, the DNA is TGTGCCAGCAGGGACAGGGGGGGGTACGAGCAGTACTTC.

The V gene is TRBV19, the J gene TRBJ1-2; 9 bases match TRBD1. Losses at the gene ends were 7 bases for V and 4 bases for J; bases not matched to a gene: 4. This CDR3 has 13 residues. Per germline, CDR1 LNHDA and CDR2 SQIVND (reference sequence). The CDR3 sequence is CASKWDRAYGYTF. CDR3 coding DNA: TGTGCCAGTAAGTGGGACAGGGCCTATGGCTACACCTTC.

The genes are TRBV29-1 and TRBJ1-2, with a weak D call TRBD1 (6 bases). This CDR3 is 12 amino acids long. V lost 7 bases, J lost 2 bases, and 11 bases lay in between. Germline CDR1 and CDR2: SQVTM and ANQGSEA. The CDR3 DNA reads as TGCAGCGCAGGGGCGCAAAACTATGGCTACACCTTC. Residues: CSAGAQNYGYTF. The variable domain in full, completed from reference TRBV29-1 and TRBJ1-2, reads SAVISQKPSRDICQRGTSLTIQCQVDSQVTMMFWYRQQPGQSLTLIATANQGSEATYESGFVIDKFPISRPNLTFSTLTVSNMSPEDSSIYLCSAGAQNYGYTFGSGTRLTVV.

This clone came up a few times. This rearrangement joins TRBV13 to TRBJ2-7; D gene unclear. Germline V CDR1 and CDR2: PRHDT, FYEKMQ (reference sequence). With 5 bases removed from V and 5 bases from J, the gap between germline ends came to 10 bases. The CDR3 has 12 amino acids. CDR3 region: CASSLKRDEQYF. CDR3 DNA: TGTGCCAGCAGCCTTAAAAGAGACGAGCAGTACTTC.

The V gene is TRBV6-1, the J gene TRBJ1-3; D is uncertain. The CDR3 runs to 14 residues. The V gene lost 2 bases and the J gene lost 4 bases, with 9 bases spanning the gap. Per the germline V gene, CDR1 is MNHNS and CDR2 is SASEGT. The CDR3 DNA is TGTGCCAGCAGTGAAATGGCTTCCGGAAACACCATATATTTT. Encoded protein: CASSEMASGNTIYF.

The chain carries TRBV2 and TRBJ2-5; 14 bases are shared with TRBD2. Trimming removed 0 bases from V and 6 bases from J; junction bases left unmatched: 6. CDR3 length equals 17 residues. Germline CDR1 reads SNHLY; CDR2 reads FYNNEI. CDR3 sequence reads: CASSEAPGLAGVQTQYF. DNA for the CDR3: TGTGCCAGCAGTGAAGCGCCGGGACTAGCGGGAGTTCAGACCCAGTACTTC.

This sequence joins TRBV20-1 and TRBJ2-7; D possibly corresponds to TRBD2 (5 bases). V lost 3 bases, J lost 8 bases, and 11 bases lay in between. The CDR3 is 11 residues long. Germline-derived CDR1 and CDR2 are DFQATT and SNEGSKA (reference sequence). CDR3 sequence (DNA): TGCAGTGCTAGCCCCGGGGTACAGCAGTACTTC. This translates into CSASPGVQQYF.

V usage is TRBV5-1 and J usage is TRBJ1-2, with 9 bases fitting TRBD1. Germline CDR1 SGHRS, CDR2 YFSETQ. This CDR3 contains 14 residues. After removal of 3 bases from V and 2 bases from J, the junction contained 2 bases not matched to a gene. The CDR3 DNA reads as TGCGCCAGCAGCTCCGGGACAGGGAACTATGGCTACACCTTC. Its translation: CASSSGTGNYGYTF.

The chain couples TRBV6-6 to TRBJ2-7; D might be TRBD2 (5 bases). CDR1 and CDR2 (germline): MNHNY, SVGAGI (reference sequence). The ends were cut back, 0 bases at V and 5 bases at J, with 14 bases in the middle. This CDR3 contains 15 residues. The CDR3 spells CASSYSRALENEQYF. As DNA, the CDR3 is TGTGCCAGCAGTTACTCGAGGGCCCTGGAGAACGAGCAGTACTTC.

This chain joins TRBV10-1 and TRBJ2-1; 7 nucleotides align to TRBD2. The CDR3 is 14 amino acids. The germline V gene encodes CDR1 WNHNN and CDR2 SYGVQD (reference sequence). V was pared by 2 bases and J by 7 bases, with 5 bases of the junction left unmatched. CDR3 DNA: TGCGCCAGCAGTGAGGGTACTAGCGTGAATGAGCAGTTCTTC. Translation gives CASSEGTSVNEQFF.

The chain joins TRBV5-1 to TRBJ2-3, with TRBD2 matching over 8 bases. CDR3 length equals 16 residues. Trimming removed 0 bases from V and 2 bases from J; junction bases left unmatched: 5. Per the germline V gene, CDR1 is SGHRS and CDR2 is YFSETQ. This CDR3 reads CASSLAQRGPTDTQYF. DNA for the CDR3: TGCGCCAGCAGCTTGGCACAGCGGGGGCCCACAGATACGCAGTATTTT.